The table lists the clone carrying this TCR beta chain with a few counts. Antigen: not known. This record comes from a study of T cells after yellow fever vaccination. Study-level information: Preparation of fractions with low cell numbers was performed using SMART-Seq v4 Ultra Low Input. Points from the study as a whole: One caveat is that FACS-sorted repertoires could contain abundant clonotypes contaminating from the bulk population.

The V segment lost 6 bases and the J segment 5 bases; nucleotides outside the gene matches: 12. The CDR3 sequence is 16 residues long. The germline V gene has CDR1 MDHEN and CDR2 SYDVKM. Conversion of TCR transcripts into cDNA relied on 5'RACE template switching, which added a universal primer site and UMIs. TCRdb recomputed calls from the 5' RACE reads with MiXCR, one row per CDR3 protein. This table holds 200,000 to 300,000 distinct CDR3 sequences, roughly 6.2% found once. The sample consisted of CD4+ T cells sorted from PBMCs, taken on the day of the yellow fever booster vaccination. This chain connects TRBV28 to TRBJ2-4; TRBD1 aligns across 8 bases. The sequence was collected from a man aged 30 to 39 who received the YFV17D yellow fever vaccine. The CDR3 here is CASSLPGTGGQNIQYF. The CDR3 DNA sequence: TGTGCCAGCAGCCTGCCGGGGACAGGCGGTCAAAACATTCAGTACTTC.